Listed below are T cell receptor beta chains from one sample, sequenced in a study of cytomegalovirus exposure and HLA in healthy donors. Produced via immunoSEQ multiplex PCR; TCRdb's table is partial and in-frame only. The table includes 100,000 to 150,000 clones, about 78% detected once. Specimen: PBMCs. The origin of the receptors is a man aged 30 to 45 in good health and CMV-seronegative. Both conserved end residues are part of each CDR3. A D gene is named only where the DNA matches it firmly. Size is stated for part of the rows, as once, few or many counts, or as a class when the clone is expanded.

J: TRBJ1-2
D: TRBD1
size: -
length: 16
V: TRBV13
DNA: TGTGCCAGCAGCCTCCGGGACAGGGAGTATGTCTATGGCTACACCTTC
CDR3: CASSLRDREYVYGYTF

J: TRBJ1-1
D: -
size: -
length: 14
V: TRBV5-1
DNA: TGCGCCAGCAGCTCTGGCAGGGGTAACACTGAAGCTTTCTTT
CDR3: CASSSGRGNTEAFF

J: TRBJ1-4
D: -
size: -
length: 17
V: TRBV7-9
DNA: TGTGCCAGCAGCTTGGGCCCCATCCAGGGCCTCAATGAAAAACTGTTTTTT
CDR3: CASSLGPIQGLNEKLFF

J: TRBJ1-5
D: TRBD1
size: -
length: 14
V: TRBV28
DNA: TGTGCCAGCAGTTTAAACACAGGGGGCCTACCCCAGCATTTT
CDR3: CASSLNTGGLPQHF

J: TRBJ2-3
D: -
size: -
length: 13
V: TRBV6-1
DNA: TGTGCCAGCAGTGAAGGGCGGCCCTATACGCAGTATTTT
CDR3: CASSEGRPYTQYF

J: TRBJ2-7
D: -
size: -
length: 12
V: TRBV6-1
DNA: TGTGCCGCGGGTGGGCGTCACTACGAGCAGTACTTC
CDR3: CAAGGRHYEQYF

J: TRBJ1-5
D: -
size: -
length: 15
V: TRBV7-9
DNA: TGTGCCAGCAGCTGGGGGGGTTCCTCAGGTCAGCCCCAGCATTTT
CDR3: CASSWGGSSGQPQHF

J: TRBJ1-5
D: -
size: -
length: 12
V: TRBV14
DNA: TGTGCCAGCAGTCGTATAAATCAGCCCCAGCATTTT
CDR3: CASSRINQPQHF

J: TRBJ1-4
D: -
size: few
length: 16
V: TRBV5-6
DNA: TGTGCCAGCAGCTGGGGGCGCCTGACTGGGAGCGAAAAACTGTTTTTT
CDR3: CASSWGRLTGSEKLFF

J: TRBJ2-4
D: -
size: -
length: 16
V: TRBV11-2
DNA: TGTGCCAGCAGCTTAGATAGCGCGGGAAAGTTAAACATTCAGTACTTC
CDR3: CASSLDSAGKLNIQYF